This T cell receptor (beta chain) originates from a study of blood T cell repertoires in COVID-19. On the study more broadly: Sources were T cells, B-cell-depleted T cells, or PBMCs; the material itself was cDNA or gDNA.

Per the original methods: The authors estimated nucleated cell counts from reference gene primer amplification. Using immunoSEQ multiplex PCR, the repertoire was profiled, and TCRdb retains in-frame clones only, with some absent. V, J and clone size are those of that table, while D and trimming were read from the DNA. The sample records about 390,000 clones, around 87% being singletons. Seattle's cohort entered during active infection and was followed longitudinally. V gave up 2 bases and J gave up 5 bases, with 15 bases separating them. CDR3 length: 15 amino acids. CDR1 LGHNT and CDR2 FRNRAP come from the germline V gene.

The gene calls are TRBV12-5 and TRBJ1-2, with D perhaps TRBD1 (5 bases). This receptor was identified in a woman aged 60-75 years with COVID-19, enrolled during active disease. The sample comprised peripheral blood. The CDR3 is CASGLPLGRDYGYTF. The CDR3, as DNA: TGTGCTAGTGGTTTGCCCCTCGGCAGGGATTATGGCTACACCTTC. The entire variable domain, with the rest obtained from reference TRBV12-5 and TRBJ1-2, is as follows: DARVTQTPRHKVTEMGQEVTMRCQPILGHNTVFWYRQTMMQGLELLAYFRNRAPLDDSGMPKDRFSAEMPDATLATLKIQPSEPRDSAVYFCASGLPLGRDYGYTFGSGTRLTVV.